These 8 T cell receptor beta chains came from one sample sequenced in a study of CD8 T cell repertoires and HIV-1 epitope variants. No antigen is known for these receptors. Libraries were prepared by immunoSEQ multiplex PCR; TCRdb keeps only in-frame clonotypes and omits some of them. The sample includes 4,000 to 5,500 clones, 55% to 75% of them seen just once. Sequenced: cultured CD8+ T cells derived from PBMCs. These receptors came from a male donor with HIV.

CDR3 coding DNA: TGCGCCAGCGGCCTTTCTGGGAGTTCCTACGAGCAGTACTTC. Its protein product is CASGLSGSSYEQYF. The chain couples TRBV10-2 to TRBJ2-7, with D maybe TRBD2 (5 bases). The CDR3 spans 14 residues. The germline V and J ends were trimmed by 8 bases and 1 base, with 15 bases remaining between them. Per the germline V gene, CDR1 is WSHSY and CDR2 is SAAADI.

This clone turned up a few times. The chain links TRBV5-1 to TRBJ2-7, with D perhaps given as TRBD1 or TRBD2 (5 bases each). The CDR3 contains 15 residues. Trimming took 2 bases from V and 0 from J, leaving 12 bases between them. Looked up from germline, CDR1 is SGHRS and CDR2 is YFSETQ. The CDR3 region is CASSFLTGPSYEQYF. In DNA, the CDR3 is TGCGCCAGCAGCTTTCTGACGGGACCCTCCTACGAGCAGTACTTC.

This clone has a single count. CDR3 sequence (DNA): TGTGCCAGCAGCCAGGGACTAGCGGGGGACGAGCAGTACTTC. Protein: CASSQGLAGDEQYF. The V call is TRBV4-2, the J call TRBJ2-7; 14 nucleotides agree with TRBD2. The CDR3 spans 14 residues. Germline V gene data show CDR1 as LGHNA and CDR2 as YNFKEQ. The ends lost 3 bases at V and 5 bases at J; junction bases unmatched: 0.

The chain has TRBV9 and TRBJ2-7; either TRBD1 or TRBD2 may supply D (5 bases each). Germline V lookup: CDR1 SGDLS, CDR2 YYNGEE. Trimming shortened V by 3 bases and J by 0 bases, and 10 bases separated the two germline ends. The CDR3 sequence is 14 residues long. The CDR3 DNA is TGTGCCAGCAGCGCCTGGGACGGCTCCTACGAGCAGTACTTC. It translates to CASSAWDGSYEQYF.

The rearrangement links TRBV5-1 to TRBJ2-3, with 14 bases lining up with TRBD2. Germline trimming cut 4 bases from V and 4 bases from J; bases unmatched to any gene: 8. Germline V gives CDR1 SGHRS, CDR2 YFSETQ. The CDR3 sequence is 17 residues long. In nucleotides, the CDR3 is TGCGCCAGCAGCGCACGACTAGCGGGAGGGGCCCCAGATACGCAGTATTTT. The encoded protein is CASSARLAGGAPDTQYF.

This clone was detected a few times. The chain recombines TRBV7-9 with TRBJ2-1, with a tentative D call TRBD2 (6 bases). Germline V gene data show CDR1 as SEHNR and CDR2 as FQNEAQ (reference sequence). Trimming removed 5 bases from V and 9 bases from J, with 11 bases in between. The CDR3 is 12 residues long. CDR3 DNA sequence: TGTGCCAGCAGCCCCACCGGGGGTGAGCAGTTCTTC. Protein: CASSPTGGEQFF.

A few counts support this clone. This chain joins TRBV5-6 and TRBJ1-5, with 9 bases that match TRBD1. The V segment lost 7 bases and the J segment 5 bases; nucleotides outside the gene matches: 7. Germline lookup yields CDR1 SGHDT and CDR2 YYEEEE. The CDR3 runs 14 residues. For the CDR3, the DNA is TGTGCCAGCGCTACAGGGGGCAGCGATCAGCCCCAGCATTTT. It codes for CASATGGSDQPQHF.

The rearrangement uses TRBV6-1 and TRBJ1-1, with TRBD1 identical over 7 bases. This CDR3 has 10 amino acids. Germline CDR1 is MNHNS and CDR2 is SASEGT. The CDR3 nucleotides are TGTGCTTCACAGGGGCCGGAAGCTTTCTTT. It encodes CASQGPEAFF.